This paragraph reports one TCR beta chain. Germline CDR1 and CDR2: SGHRS and YFSETQ. This CDR3 has 14 amino acids. V dropped 1 base and J dropped 4; count of bases not matched to a gene: 2. This specimen comes from a study of blood T cell repertoires in COVID-19. The overall study: Both acute and convalescent COVID-19 samples were obtained from the United States, Italy and Spain. In each case, the material was cDNA or gDNA derived from T cells, B-cell-depleted T cells, or PBMCs.

Authors' processing steps: Estimation of nucleated cell counts relied on the amplification of reference gene primers. The assay was immunoSEQ multiplex PCR, and TCRdb's table has in-frame clones only and misses some. V and J calls plus clone size are reproduced from that table; the DNA served to infer D and trimming. Of tens of thousands of clones listed, less than 95% were seen once; the top ten hold approximately 4.8%. The sample taken for sequencing was peripheral blood. This receptor was obtained from a woman in her sixties or seventies with active COVID-19. The chain combines TRBV5-1 with TRBJ1-2, with TRBD1 matching 9 bases. The CDR3 spells CASSLLGQGYGYTF. The CDR3 region has the DNA TGCGCCAGCAGCTTGTTGGGACAGGGCTATGGCTACACCTTC. The variable domain in full, completed from reference TRBV5-1 and TRBJ1-2, reads KAGVTQTPRYLIKTRGQQVTLSCSPISGHRSVSWYQQTPGQGLQFLFEYFSETQRNKGNFPGRFSGRQFSNSRSEMNVSTLELGDSALYLCASSLLGQGYGYTFGSGTRLTVV.